Described below is a single TCR beta chain sequence and its context. What it recognizes is unknown. The CDR3 is 15 amino acids. Per the germline V gene, CDR1 is MDHEN and CDR2 is SYDVKM. The V gene end was trimmed by 2 bases and the J gene end by 0 bases; junction bases not matched to a gene: 4. PCR employed 60 Vbeta and 13 Jbeta primers. As handled by the study authors: In a later analysis, the count reached 74 million or so unique TCR beta chains, with about 9.9 million shared. Sequenced by immunoSEQ multiplex PCR; TCRdb stores in-frame clones only, minus some. The DNA was the basis for D and trimming; V, J and clone size are from that table. Counted here are about 91,000 clones, 55% to 80% occurring once; the ten biggest clones make up over 0.95%. These data are taken from a study of cytomegalovirus exposure and HLA in healthy donors. About the research overall: Within an early data release were roughly 83 million unique TCRs drawn from HLA-typed donors. Notes on the study in general: Reported findings show TCR beta sequences accurately forecast HLA-A and HLA-B alleles in most subjects. Productive rates of about 87% or about 30% were seen for most TCR beta V segments in an earlier analysis.

J is TRBJ2-7 and V is TRBV28; 7 bases align to TRBD2. The receptor was isolated from a female donor in good health and CMV-seronegative. The material sequenced was PBMCs. In DNA, the CDR3 is TGTGCCAGCAGTTTAGGAAGCGGGGTCTCCTACGAGCAGTACTTC. Translating it yields CASSLGSGVSYEQYF. Filled out from reference TRBV28 and TRBJ2-7, the complete variable domain reads DVKVTQSSRYLVKRTGEKVFLECVQDMDHENMFWYRQDPGLGLRLIYFSYDVKMKEKGDIPEGYSVSREKKERFSLILESASTNQTSMYLCASSLGSGVSYEQYFGPGTRLTVT.